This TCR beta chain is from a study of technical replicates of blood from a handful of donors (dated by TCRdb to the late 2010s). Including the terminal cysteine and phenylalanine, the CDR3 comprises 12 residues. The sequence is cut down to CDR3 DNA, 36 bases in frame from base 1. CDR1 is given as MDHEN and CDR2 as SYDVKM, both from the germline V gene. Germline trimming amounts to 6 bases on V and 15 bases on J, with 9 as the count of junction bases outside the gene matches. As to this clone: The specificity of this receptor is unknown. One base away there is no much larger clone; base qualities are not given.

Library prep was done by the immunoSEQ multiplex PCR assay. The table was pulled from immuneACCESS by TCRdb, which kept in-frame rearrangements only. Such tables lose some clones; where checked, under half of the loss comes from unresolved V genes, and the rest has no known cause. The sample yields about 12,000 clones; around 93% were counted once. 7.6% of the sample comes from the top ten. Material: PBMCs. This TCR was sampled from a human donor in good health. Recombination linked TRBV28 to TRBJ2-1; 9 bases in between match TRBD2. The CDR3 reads CASRKAGTSLFF. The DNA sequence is TGTGCCAGCAGGAAAGCCGGGACTAGCCTGTTCTTC.